Listed below are T cell receptor beta chains from one sample, sequenced in a study of OX40 agonist ivuxolimab in advanced cancers. TCRdb's copy holds only in-frame clones and misses some; the assay was immunoSEQ multiplex PCR. The data contain around 65,000 clones, around 87% of them singletons. Sequencing was performed on CD4+ or CD8+ T cells sorted from blood, taken in a trial of the OX40 agonist ivuxolimab. The receptors derive from an adult with an advanced solid tumor such as melanoma, head and neck, liver or kidney cancer. CDR3s include the opening cysteine and the closing phenylalanine or tryptophan. D genes are given only for firm matches. Some rows mark clone size as missing; the rest say once, few, many or name a class of expanded clone.

TRBV7-9	few	NA	TRBJ2-7	TGTGCCAGCCGCCGGGACACTAGCTCCTACGAGCAGTACTTC	CASRRDTSSYEQYF
TRBV7-9	NA	NA	TRBJ2-2	TGTGCCAGCAGCTTAGTTGGGCCGAACACCGGGGAGCTGTTTTTT	CASSLVGPNTGELFF
TRBV4-3	NA	NA	TRBJ2-1	TGCGCCAGCAGCCAGGATGTAAAGCGTCCCTTCTACAATGAGCAGTTCTTC	CASSQDVKRPFYNEQFF
TRBV7-2	NA	NA	TRBJ1-5	TGTGCCAGCAGCTTAGGAGGACGGTATCAGCCCCAGCATTTT	CASSLGGRYQPQHF
TRBV5-1	NA	TRBD2	TRBJ2-6	TGCGCCAGCCGACTTGGGGGGGACTCTGGGGCCAACGTCCTGACTTTC	CASRLGGDSGANVLTF
TRBV2	few	TRBD1	TRBJ2-5	TGTGCCAGCAGGCCAACCGGGACAGAACAAGAGACCCAGTACTTC	CASRPTGTEQETQYF
TRBV7-2	NA	NA	TRBJ2-2	TGTGCCAGCAGCTTACACGGTAACACCGGGGAGCTGTTTTTT	CASSLHGNTGELFF
TRBV5-1	NA	NA	TRBJ1-3	TGCGCCAGCAGCCCAGGAGGTGGAAACACCATATATTTT	CASSPGGGNTIYF
TRBV4-3	NA	NA	TRBJ1-4	TGCGCCAGCAGCCGCAGTCACGCAACTAATGAAAAACTGTTTTTT	CASSRSHATNEKLFF
TRBV10-2	NA	TRBD2	TRBJ2-3	TGCGCCAGCAGTGAGACCCGGCTAGCGGGAGTCCGAGATACGCAGTATTTT	CASSETRLAGVRDTQYF
TRBV4-1	NA	TRBD2	TRBJ2-3	TGCGCCCCCCGTCAGAGGGCGTTCGGCGGGAGTGGTACAGATACGCAGTATTTT	CAPRQRAFGGSGTDTQYF
TRBV7-2	once	NA	TRBJ1-3	TGTGCCAGCAGCTTAGGTGGGCAAGGAGGGGTTGGAAACACCATATATTTT	CASSLGGQGGVGNTIYF
TRBV9	few	TRBD1	TRBJ2-5	TGTGCCAGCAGCCTCAGGACAGGGGGCCTGGAGACCCAGTACTTC	CASSLRTGGLETQYF
TRBV27	NA	TRBD1	TRBJ1-4	TGTGCCAGCAGTCCCTGGACAGGGGTTAATGAAAAACTGTTTTTT	CASSPWTGVNEKLFF
TRBV19	NA	TRBD1	TRBJ2-3	TGTGCCAGTAGCAAACAGGGGGCTTTGGTTGGAGATACGCAGTATTTT	CASSKQGALVGDTQYF
TRBV27	NA	NA	TRBJ2-2	TGTGCCAGCAGCCCGCAGGGGAGGCGAAACACCGGGGAGCTGTTTTTT	CASSPQGRRNTGELFF
TRBV5-4	NA	TRBD2	TRBJ2-2	TGTGCCAGCACCATAGCGGGAGACGGCACCGGGGAGCTGTTTTTT	CASTIAGDGTGELFF
TRBV5-1	NA	NA	TRBJ2-2	TGCGCCAGCAGTCCAGAGAACACCGGGGAGCTGTTTTTT	CASSPENTGELFF
TRBV5-1	NA	NA	TRBJ2-1	TGCGCCAGCAGCATGGAGGGCTCCCGCTCCTACAATGAGCAGTTCTTC	CASSMEGSRSYNEQFF
TRBV19	NA	NA	TRBJ2-3	TGTGCCAGTAGGAGAACTAGCTCGAGAGCAGATACGCAGTATTTT	CASRRTSSRADTQYF
TRBV7-8	NA	NA	TRBJ2-5	TGTGCCAGCAGCCCCGGGACGGCCTGGGAGACCCAGTACTTC	CASSPGTAWETQYF
TRBV19	few	TRBD2	TRBJ2-1	TGTGCCAGTAAACCAGGGAGGGCCCTTGGCAATGAGCAGTTCTTC	CASKPGRALGNEQFF
TRBV11-2	NA	TRBD2	TRBJ2-3	TGTGCCAGCAGCCACGGGCTAGCGGGACCAATTAGCACAGATACGCAGTATTTT	CASSHGLAGPISTDTQYF
TRBV28	once	TRBD2	TRBJ2-2	TGTGCCAGCAGTTTTGGGAGGGCGAACACCGGGGAGCTGTTTTTT	CASSFGRANTGELFF
TRBV30	NA	TRBD1	TRBJ1-6	TGTGCCTGCCAGGGACAGCATAATTCACCCCTCCACTTT	CACQGQHNSPLHF
TRBV28	once	NA	TRBJ2-7	TGTGCCAGCAGTCGCAGCAAGGCCTACGAGCAGTACTTC	CASSRSKAYEQYF
TRBV11-2	NA	NA	TRBJ2-7	TGTGCCAGCAGCTTAGATCACGGGAGTTACGAGCAGTACTTC	CASSLDHGSYEQYF